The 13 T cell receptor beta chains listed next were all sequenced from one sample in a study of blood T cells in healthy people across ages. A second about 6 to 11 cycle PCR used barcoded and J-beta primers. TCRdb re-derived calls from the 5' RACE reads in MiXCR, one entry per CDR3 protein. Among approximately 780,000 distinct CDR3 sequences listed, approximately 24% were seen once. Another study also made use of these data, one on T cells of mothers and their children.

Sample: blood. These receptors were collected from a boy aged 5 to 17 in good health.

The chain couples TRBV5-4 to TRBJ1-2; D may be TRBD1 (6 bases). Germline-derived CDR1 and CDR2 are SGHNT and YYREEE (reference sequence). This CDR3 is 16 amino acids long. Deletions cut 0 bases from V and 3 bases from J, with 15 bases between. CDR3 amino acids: CASSLAIRGRDYGYTF. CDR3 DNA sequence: TGTGCCAGCAGCTTGGCTATCCGGGGGCGCGACTATGGCTACACCTTC.

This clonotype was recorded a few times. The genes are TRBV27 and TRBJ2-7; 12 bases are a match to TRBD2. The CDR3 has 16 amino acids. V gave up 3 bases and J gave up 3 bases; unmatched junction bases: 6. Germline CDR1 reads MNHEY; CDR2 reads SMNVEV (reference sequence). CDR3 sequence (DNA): TGTGCCAGCAGTTTGATGACTAGCGGGGGAATCTACGAGCAGTACTTC. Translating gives CASSLMTSGGIYEQYF.

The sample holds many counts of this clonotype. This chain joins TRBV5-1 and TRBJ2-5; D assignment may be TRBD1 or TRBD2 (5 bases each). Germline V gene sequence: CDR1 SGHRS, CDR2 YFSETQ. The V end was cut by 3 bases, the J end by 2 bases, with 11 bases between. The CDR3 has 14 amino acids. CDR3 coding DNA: TGCGCCAGCAGCTCTGGGGGTGGTCAAGAGACCCAGTACTTC. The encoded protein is CASSSGGGQETQYF.

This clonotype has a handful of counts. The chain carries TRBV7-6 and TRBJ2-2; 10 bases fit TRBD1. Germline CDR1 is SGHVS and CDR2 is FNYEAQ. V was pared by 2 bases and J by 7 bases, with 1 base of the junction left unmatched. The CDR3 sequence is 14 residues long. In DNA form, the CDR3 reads TGTGCCAGCAGCTTACGGACAGGGGGCGGGGAGCTGTTTTTT. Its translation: CASSLRTGGGELFF. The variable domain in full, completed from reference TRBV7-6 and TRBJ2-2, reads GAGVSQSPRYKVTKRGQDVALRCDPISGHVSLYWYRQALGQGPEFLTYFNYEAQQDKSGLPNDRFSAERPEGSISTLTIQRTEQRDSAMYRCASSLRTGGGELFFGEGSRLTVL.

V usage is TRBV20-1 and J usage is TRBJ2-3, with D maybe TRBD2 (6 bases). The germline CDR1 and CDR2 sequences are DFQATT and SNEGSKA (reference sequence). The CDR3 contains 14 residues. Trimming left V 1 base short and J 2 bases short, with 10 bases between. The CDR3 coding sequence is TGCAGTGCTAGAGTGGAGGGTATCACAGATACGCAGTATTTT. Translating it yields CSARVEGITDTQYF.

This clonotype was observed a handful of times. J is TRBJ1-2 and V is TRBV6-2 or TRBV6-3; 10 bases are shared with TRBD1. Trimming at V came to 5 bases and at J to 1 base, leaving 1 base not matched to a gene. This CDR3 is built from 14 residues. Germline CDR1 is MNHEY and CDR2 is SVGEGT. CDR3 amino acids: CASSRTGGNYGYTF. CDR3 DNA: TGTGCCAGCAGTCGGACAGGGGGTAACTATGGCTACACCTTC.

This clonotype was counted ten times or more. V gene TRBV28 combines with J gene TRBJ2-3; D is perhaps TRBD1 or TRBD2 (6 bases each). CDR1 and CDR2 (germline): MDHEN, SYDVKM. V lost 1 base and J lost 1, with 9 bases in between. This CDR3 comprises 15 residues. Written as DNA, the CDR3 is TGTGCCAGCAGTTTATCAGGGGAGGGCACAGATACGCAGTATTTT. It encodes CASSLSGEGTDTQYF.

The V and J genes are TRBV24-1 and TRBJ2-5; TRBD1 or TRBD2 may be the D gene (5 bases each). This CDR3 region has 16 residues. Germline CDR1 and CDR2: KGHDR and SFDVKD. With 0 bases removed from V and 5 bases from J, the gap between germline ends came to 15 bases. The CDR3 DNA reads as TGTGCCACCAGTGATTTGCTCGGAGACGGGGCGGAGACCCAGTACTTC. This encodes CATSDLLGDGAETQYF.

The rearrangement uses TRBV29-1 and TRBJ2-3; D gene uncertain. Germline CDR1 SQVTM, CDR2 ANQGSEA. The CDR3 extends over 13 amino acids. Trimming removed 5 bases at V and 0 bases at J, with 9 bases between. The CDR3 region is CSVLTGSTDTQYF. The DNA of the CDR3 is TGCAGCGTTCTCACCGGTAGCACAGATACGCAGTATTTT.

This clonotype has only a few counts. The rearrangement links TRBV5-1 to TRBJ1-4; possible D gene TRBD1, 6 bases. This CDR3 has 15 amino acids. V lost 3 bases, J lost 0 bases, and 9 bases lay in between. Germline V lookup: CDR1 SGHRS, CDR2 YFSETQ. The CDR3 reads CASSSQGTTNEKLFF. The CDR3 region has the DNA TGCGCCAGCAGCTCCCAGGGGACAACTAATGAAAAACTGTTTTTT.

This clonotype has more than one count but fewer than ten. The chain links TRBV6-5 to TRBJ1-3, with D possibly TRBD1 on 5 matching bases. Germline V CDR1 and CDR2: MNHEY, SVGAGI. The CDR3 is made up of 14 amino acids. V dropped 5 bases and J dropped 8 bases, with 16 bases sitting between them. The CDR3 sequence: CASSTGVSGHTIYF. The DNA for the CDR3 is TGTGCCAGCAGTACGGGGGTGTCTGGTCACACCATATATTTT.

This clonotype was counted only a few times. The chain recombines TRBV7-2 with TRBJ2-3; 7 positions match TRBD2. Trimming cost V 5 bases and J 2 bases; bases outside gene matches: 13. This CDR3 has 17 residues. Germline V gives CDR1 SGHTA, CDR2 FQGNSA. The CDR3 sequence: CASSPTRSSGYTDTQYF. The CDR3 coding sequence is TGTGCCAGCAGCCCGACGAGGTCTAGCGGATACACAGATACGCAGTATTTT.

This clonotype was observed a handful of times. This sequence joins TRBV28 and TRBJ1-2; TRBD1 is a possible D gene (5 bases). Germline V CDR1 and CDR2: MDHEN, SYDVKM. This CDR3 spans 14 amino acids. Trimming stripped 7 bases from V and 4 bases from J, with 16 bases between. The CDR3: CASTETEYGYGYTF. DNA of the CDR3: TGTGCCAGCACCGAGACAGAGTATGGCTATGGCTACACCTTC.